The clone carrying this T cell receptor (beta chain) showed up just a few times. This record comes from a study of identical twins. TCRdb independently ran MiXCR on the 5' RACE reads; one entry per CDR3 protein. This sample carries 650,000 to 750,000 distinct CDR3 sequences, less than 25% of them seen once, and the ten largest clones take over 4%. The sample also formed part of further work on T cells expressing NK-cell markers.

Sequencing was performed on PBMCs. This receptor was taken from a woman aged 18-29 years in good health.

The CDR3 DNA reads TGCGCCAGCAGAGGGGACAGCTTGAACACTGAAGCTTTCTTT. Its protein product is CASRGDSLNTEAFF. This chain joins TRBV5-1 and TRBJ1-1, with 7 bases lining up with TRBD1. The CDR3 runs 14 residues. After removal of 5 bases from V and 0 bases from J, the junction contained 4 bases not matched to a gene. Germline V gene lookup returns CDR1 SGHRS and CDR2 YFSETQ.